The 27 T cell receptor beta chains reported below all come from one sample, sequenced in a study of blood T cell repertoires in COVID-19. Produced via immunoSEQ multiplex PCR; TCRdb's table is partial and in-frame only. The table includes 40,000 to 55,000 clones, under 90% detected once. Material: peripheral blood. The source is a woman in her sixties or seventies with acute or convalescent COVID-19.

The chain combines TRBV7-2 with TRBJ2-3; no reliable D call. V was pared by 1 base and J by 6 bases, with 8 bases between. The CDR3 spans 13 residues. Germline loops: CDR1 SGHTA, CDR2 FQGNSA. CDR3 sequence (DNA): TGTGCCAGCAGCTTAGACCCCCGGGATACGCAGTATTTT. It specifies CASSLDPRDTQYF.

This clone has only a few counts. The chain combines TRBV7-9 with TRBJ2-1; 13 nucleotides align to TRBD2. Germline lookup yields CDR1 SEHNR and CDR2 FQNEAQ (reference sequence). With 5 bases clipped from V and 7 bases from J, the junction kept 11 bases outside the gene matches. The CDR3 extends over 17 amino acids. The CDR3 DNA reads TGTGCCAGCAGCCCGAGACTAGCGGGAGGACTGGGAAATGAGCAGTTCTTC. This encodes CASSPRLAGGLGNEQFF.

The rearrangement uses TRBV6-6 and TRBJ2-7; a weak D match, TRBD2 (5 bases). V lost 6 bases, J lost 1 base, and 10 bases lay in between. Germline V lookup: CDR1 MNHNY, CDR2 SVGAGI (reference sequence). This CDR3 has 13 amino acids. CDR3 loop: CASSLPGSYEQYF. CDR3 in DNA: TGTGCCAGCAGCCTCCCGGGGTCCTACGAGCAGTACTTC.

This chain joins TRBV11-3 and TRBJ2-3; 9 bases map to TRBD2. This CDR3 is built from 15 residues. V shed 1 base and J 3 bases; nucleotides not matched to a gene: 2. Germline V gene sequence: CDR1 SGHNT, CDR2 YENEEA. CDR3 sequence reads: CASSLGSGRTDTQYF. CDR3 nucleotides: TGTGCCAGCAGCTTAGGAAGCGGGAGGACAGATACGCAGTATTTT.

The rearrangement joins TRBV9 to TRBJ1-2, with no clear D. This CDR3 is built from 12 residues. From germline, CDR1 is SGDLS and CDR2 YYNGEE. V was pared by 1 base and J by 8 bases, with 9 bases between. The CDR3 DNA sequence: TGTGCCAGCAGCGTAACCGGTAGAGGCTACACCTTC. The encoded protein is CASSVTGRGYTF.

V usage is TRBV9 and J usage is TRBJ2-1; D unresolved. Trimming took 3 bases from V and 8 from J, leaving 6 bases between them. The CDR3 runs to 11 residues. Germline V lookup: CDR1 SGDLS, CDR2 YYNGEE. The CDR3 DNA reads TGTGCCAGCAGCGCCCGGGATGAGCAGTTCTTC. Amino acids: CASSARDEQFF.

The genes are TRBV3-1 (or the pseudogene TRBV3-2) and TRBJ2-7, with D possibly TRBD2 on 5 matching bases. CDR3 length: 14 amino acids. In germline, CDR1 is LGHDT, CDR2 YNNKEL (reference sequence). Deletions cut 6 bases from V and 6 bases from J, with 18 bases between. The CDR3 spells CASSTAGPSGEQYF. The CDR3 DNA reads as TGTGCCAGCAGTACGGCGGGCCCCTCGGGCGAGCAGTACTTC.

The chain uses TRBV21-1 and TRBJ1-1; the table's D call, TRBD1, was not checked against the DNA. TRBV21-1 is a pseudogene. The CDR3 consists of 14 residues. The CDR3 spells CASKRDRFYTEAFF. CDR3 DNA sequence: TGTGCCAGCAAGCGGGACAGGTTCTACACTGAAGCTTTCTTT.

The rearrangement joins TRBV3-1 (or the pseudogene TRBV3-2) to TRBJ1-2; D unclear. This CDR3 has 13 amino acids. Germline loops: CDR1 LGHDT, CDR2 YNNKEL (reference sequence). V was clipped by 4 bases and J by 6 bases, with 12 bases between them. This CDR3 is CASSLYAANGYTF. The DNA of the CDR3 is TGTGCCAGCAGCCTATACGCGGCCAATGGCTACACCTTC.

The rearrangement uses TRBV6-5 and TRBJ1-5; D is ambiguous. The V and J ends lost 7 bases and 5 bases respectively, with 18 bases between them. The germline CDR1 and CDR2 sequences are MNHEY and SVGAGI. This CDR3 comprises 15 residues. The CDR3 loop reads CASTSSGGADQPQHF. The CDR3 bases are TGTGCCAGCACCTCCTCCGGAGGTGCAGATCAGCCCCAGCATTTT.

The rearrangement joins TRBV19 to TRBJ1-1; 8 bases fit TRBD1. Germline values: CDR1 LNHDA, CDR2 SQIVND (reference sequence). The CDR3 has 15 amino acids. The V segment lost 11 bases and the J segment 2 bases; nucleotides outside the gene matches: 13. As DNA, the CDR3 is TGTGCCGCGAAAAGGTCAGGGGGCGAAAACACTGAAGCTTTCTTT. Residues: CAAKRSGGENTEAFF.

The rearrangement joins TRBV7-9 to TRBJ2-7; no clear D gene. V lost 7 bases, J lost 5 bases, and 18 bases lay in between. Looked up from germline, CDR1 is SEHNR and CDR2 is FQNEAQ (reference sequence). The CDR3 loop spans 14 amino acids. The CDR3 region is CASTRPGVEHEQYF. Here the CDR3 DNA reads TGTGCCAGCACTCGTCCCGGAGTTGAGCACGAGCAGTACTTC.

The genes are TRBV28 and TRBJ1-1; TRBD1 aligns across 8 bases. The germline V gene has CDR1 MDHEN and CDR2 SYDVKM. V lost 5 bases and J lost 3; bases outside the gene matches: 20. This CDR3 has 19 residues. CDR3 loop: CASSLTLTASGQVDTEAFF. In nucleotides, the CDR3 is TGTGCCAGCAGTCTAACCCTGACAGCCTCGGGACAGGTAGACACTGAAGCTTTCTTT.

This clone was recorded only once. The same CDR3 can be traced to other DNA sequences in this sample. The V gene is TRBV28, the J gene TRBJ1-2; D possibly corresponds to TRBD1 (6 bases). The ends were cut back, 2 bases at V and 5 bases at J, with 15 bases in the middle. The CDR3 has 15 amino acids. Germline assignment: CDR1 MDHEN and CDR2 SYDVKM. DNA of the CDR3: TGTGCCAGCAGTTTAGGGGGGGGCGTAAGATATGGCTACACCTTC. Translated: CASSLGGGVRYGYTF.

V gene TRBV5-4 combines with J gene TRBJ2-1; possibly TRBD2 for D (6 bases). The CDR3 has 13 amino acids. The V and J ends lost 5 bases and 7 bases respectively, with 13 bases between them. The germline V gene has CDR1 SGHNT and CDR2 YYREEE (reference sequence). In DNA, the CDR3 is TGTGCCAGCAGTCGGGTCGCGGGGAATGAGCAGTTCTTC. Residues: CASSRVAGNEQFF.

The chain has TRBV11-3 and TRBJ2-1, with unresolved D. Germline CDR1 SGHNT, CDR2 YENEEA. The CDR3 has 14 residues. V lost 1 base and J lost 7, with 11 bases in between. DNA for the CDR3: TGTGCCAGCAGCTTAGCTGTCGGGTGGAATGAGCAGTTCTTC. Translating it yields CASSLAVGWNEQFF.

In its sample, this clone was seen once. The V gene is TRBV7-9, the J gene TRBJ2-2; D remains ambiguous. Trimming pared 5 bases from V and 6 bases from J, leaving 10 bases between. The germline V gene has CDR1 SEHNR and CDR2 FQNEAQ (reference sequence). The CDR3 extends over 13 amino acids. The chain's CDR3 is CASSPLRPGELFF. CDR3 coding DNA: TGTGCCAGCAGCCCACTGCGTCCCGGGGAGCTGTTTTTT.

V is TRBV30 and J is TRBJ1-1; no definite D call. The germline gives CDR1 GTSNPN, CDR2 SVGIG (reference sequence). The CDR3 sequence is 16 residues long. V was clipped by 4 bases and J by 0 bases, with 18 bases between them. CDR3 protein: CAWTLRSPLLNTEAFF. CDR3 nucleotide sequence: TGTGCCTGGACCCTGCGTTCCCCTTTATTGAACACTGAAGCTTTCTTT.

CDR3 coding DNA: TGTGCCAGCAGTGATCCCCGAGCAGGGCGAAACATTCAGTACTTC. It translates to CASSDPRAGRNIQYF. V gene TRBV6-1 combines with J gene TRBJ2-4, with D perhaps TRBD1 (5 bases). This CDR3 comprises 15 residues. Per germline, CDR1 MNHNS and CDR2 SASEGT. V was pared by 3 bases and J by 6 bases, with 15 bases between.

The chain combines TRBV5-6 with TRBJ2-2; weak D call: TRBD1 (6 bases). Germline CDR1 and CDR2: SGHDT and YYEEEE. The length of the CDR3 is 16 residues. V was shortened by 2 bases and J by 0 bases, with 11 bases between the two germline ends. Written as DNA, the CDR3 is TGTGCCAGCAGCTTTCAACAGGGTCCGAACACCGGGGAGCTGTTTTTT. Its translation is CASSFQQGPNTGELFF.

The rearrangement joins TRBV5-1 to TRBJ1-2, with D possibly being TRBD1 (5 bases). V was pared by 6 bases and J by 4 bases, with 16 bases between. From germline, CDR1 is SGHRS and CDR2 YFSETQ. The CDR3 has 14 residues. The CDR3 spells CASTDSSPIYGYTF. The CDR3 nucleotides read TGCGCCAGCACCGACAGTTCCCCTATCTATGGCTACACCTTC.

The genes are TRBV7-9 and TRBJ2-2, with D maybe TRBD2 (5 bases). CDR1 and CDR2 from the germline V gene are SEHNR and FQNEAQ (reference sequence). There are 15 residues in the CDR3. The V end was cut by 5 bases, the J end by 3 bases, with 13 bases between. In DNA, the CDR3 is TGTGCCAGCAGCGCTCGTACTAGGGACACCGGGGAGCTGTTTTTT. It codes for CASSARTRDTGELFF. Full variable domain (rest looked up from reference TRBV7-9 and TRBJ2-2): DTGVSQNPRHKITKRGQNVTFRCDPISEHNRLYWYRQTLGQGPEFLTYFQNEAQLEKSRLLSDRFSAERPKGSFSTLEIQRTEQGDSAMYLCASSARTRDTGELFFGEGSRLTVL.

This rearrangement joins TRBV27 to TRBJ1-2; tentatively, D is TRBD1 (6 bases). The CDR3 covers 15 residues. From germline, CDR1 is MNHEY and CDR2 SMNVEV (reference sequence). Deletions cut 5 bases from V and 0 bases from J, with 13 bases between. The CDR3 region is CASSPTGKPNYGYTF. The CDR3 DNA follows: TGTGCCAGCAGTCCTACAGGGAAGCCTAACTATGGCTACACCTTC.

The V and J genes are TRBV15 and TRBJ2-2; TRBD2 aligns across 9 bases. Germline assignment: CDR1 LNHNV and CDR2 YYDKDF (reference sequence). The V segment lost 1 base and the J segment 1 base; nucleotides outside the gene matches: 1. The CDR3 runs to 16 residues. CDR3 region: CATSRVLAGNTGELFF. DNA for the CDR3: TGTGCCACCAGCAGAGTACTAGCGGGGAACACCGGGGAGCTGTTTTTT. The full variable domain, with the rest looked up from reference TRBV15 and TRBJ2-2, is DAMVIQNPRYQVTQFGKPVTLSCSQTLNHNVMYWYQQKSSQAPKLLFHYYDKDFNNEADTPDNFQSRRPNTSFCFLDIRSPGLGDTAMYLCATSRVLAGNTGELFFGEGSRLTVL.

The rearrangement joins TRBV19 to TRBJ2-1; the D is unclear. The V end lost 5 bases, the J end lost 7 bases, and 9 bases lay between the germline ends. Looked up from germline, CDR1 is LNHDA and CDR2 is SQIVND (reference sequence). The length of the CDR3 is 12 residues. This CDR3 reads CASSPRVNEQFF. Written as DNA, the CDR3 is TGTGCCAGTAGTCCTCGAGTAAATGAGCAGTTCTTC.

J is TRBJ1-4 and V is TRBV12-3 or TRBV12-4; D ambiguous. CDR3 size: 12 residues. Between the trimmed V and J ends, which lost 6 bases and 6 bases, there was a span of 8 bases. The CDR3 here is CASRRLDEKLFF. The CDR3, as DNA: TGTGCCAGCAGGCGATTGGATGAAAAACTGTTTTTT.

This clone was observed a handful of times. The V gene is TRBV28, the J gene TRBJ1-2, with 9 bases lining up with TRBD1. Germline loops: CDR1 MDHEN, CDR2 SYDVKM. After removal of 5 bases from V and 1 base from J, the junction contained 8 bases not matched to a gene. The CDR3 loop spans 16 amino acids. The CDR3 is CASSPSRGQGNYGYTF. The CDR3 DNA is TGTGCCAGCAGTCCTTCTAGGGGACAGGGTAACTATGGCTACACCTTC.